This T cell receptor (beta chain) was captured in a study of radiotherapy plus CTLA-4 blockade in lung cancer. Study summary: Disease control reached 31%, with objective responses in around 19%.

Produced via immunoSEQ multiplex PCR; TCRdb's table is partial and in-frame only. The sample consists of 34,000 or so clones, around 70% of them appearing once. Between the trimmed V and J ends, which lost 4 bases and 8 bases, there was a span of 15 bases. CDR3 length equals 14 residues. CDR1 is SNHLY, CDR2 FYNNEI, per germline. Study-wide results and caveats: Interferon-beta and early blood T cell clone dynamics reportedly predicted response best. In blood, tumor-derived TCR clones expanded after radiotherapy plus ipilimumab.

This clone was seen only once. The antigen is undetermined. This clonotype was obtained from a human donor with non-small cell lung cancer that progressed on radiotherapy plus ipilimumab. This chain uses TRBV2 with TRBJ1-5; a possible D gene is TRBD1 (5 bases). The material was peripheral blood, obtained from a patient treated with radiotherapy plus ipilimumab. DNA of the CDR3: TGTGCCAGCAGTGGCCGGACGGCCAGGGAGCCCCAGCATTTT. Translated: CASSGRTAREPQHF.